Sequencing of this T cell receptor (beta chain) was carried out in a study of blood T cell repertoires in COVID-19. At the level of the study: Acute and convalescent COVID-19 specimens originated in the United States, Italy and Spain. PBMCs, B-cell-depleted T cells, or T cells provided the cDNA or gDNA that made up the material.

Original handling: Using reference gene primer amplification, nucleated cell counts were estimated. Sequenced by immunoSEQ multiplex PCR; TCRdb stores in-frame clones only, minus some. D and trimming were read from the DNA, whereas the V and J calls and clone size are those reported in that table. The sample holds under 250,000 clones, 80% to 85% seen once. The germline V and J ends were trimmed by 7 bases and 2 bases, with 8 bases remaining between them. The CDR3 length is 12 residues. Germline V gene data show CDR1 as MNHEY and CDR2 as SVGAGI. Sequenced sample: peripheral blood. This receptor was identified in a woman aged 55-69 years with acute or convalescent COVID-19. The chain couples TRBV6-5 to TRBJ1-2; D remains unclear. CDR3 bases: TGTGCCAGCAAAACTTACAACTATGGCTACACCTTC. Its protein product is CASKTYNYGYTF.